This T cell receptor beta chain was obtained from a study of spatial heterogeneity in lung cancer. Overall study context: Detection consistently yielded more beta chains than alpha chains.

Time point: sample taken at primary tumor resection. The donors, 72 patients with untreated early-stage non-small cell lung cancer, provided the samples. Frozen PBMC, nontumor lung or tumor provided whole RNA, which was sequenced unsorted. In this sample, this clonotype turned up a few times. A single record per CDR3 protein comes from TCRdb applying MiXCR to the 5' RACE reads. The table has under 25,000 distinct CDR3 sequences, roughly 7.2% seen once. Sequencing used PBMCs, obtained at surgery. The receptor was isolated from a male donor with early-stage non-small cell lung cancer.

DNA of the CDR3: TGTGCCTGGAGTGTAAGGGCGGGAACGAACACCGGGGAGCTGTTTTTT. Amino acid sequence: CAWSVRAGTNTGELFF. The genes are TRBV30 and TRBJ2-2; TRBD2 might be the D (6 bases). Trimming took off 0 bases at V and 0 bases at J, with 11 bases between the two ends. The germline V gene has CDR1 GTSNPN and CDR2 SVGIG (reference sequence). The CDR3 totals 16 residues.